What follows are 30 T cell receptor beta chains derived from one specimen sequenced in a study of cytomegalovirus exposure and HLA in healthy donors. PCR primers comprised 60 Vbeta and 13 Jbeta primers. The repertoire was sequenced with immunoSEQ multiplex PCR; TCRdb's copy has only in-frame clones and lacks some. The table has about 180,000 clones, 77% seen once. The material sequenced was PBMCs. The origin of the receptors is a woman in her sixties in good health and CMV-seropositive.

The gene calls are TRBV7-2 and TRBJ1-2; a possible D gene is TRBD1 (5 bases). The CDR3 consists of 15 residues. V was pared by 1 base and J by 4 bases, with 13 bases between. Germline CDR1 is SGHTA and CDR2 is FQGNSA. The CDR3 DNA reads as TGTGCCAGCAGCTTAGGGCTACGGACAAGCTATGGCTACACCTTC. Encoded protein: CASSLGLRTSYGYTF.

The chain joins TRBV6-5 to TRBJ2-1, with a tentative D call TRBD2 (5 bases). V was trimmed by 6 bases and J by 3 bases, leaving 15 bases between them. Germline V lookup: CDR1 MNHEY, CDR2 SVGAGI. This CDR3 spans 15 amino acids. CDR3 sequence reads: CASSRTGEGYNEQFF. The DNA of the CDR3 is TGTGCCAGCAGCCGTACCGGAGAGGGCTACAATGAGCAGTTCTTC.

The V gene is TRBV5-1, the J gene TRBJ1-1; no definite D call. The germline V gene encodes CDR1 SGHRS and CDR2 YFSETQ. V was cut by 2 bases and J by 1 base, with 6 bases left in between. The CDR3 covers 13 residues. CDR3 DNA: TGCGCCAGCAGCTTCCGGGAGAACACTGAAGCTTTCTTT. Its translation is CASSFRENTEAFF.

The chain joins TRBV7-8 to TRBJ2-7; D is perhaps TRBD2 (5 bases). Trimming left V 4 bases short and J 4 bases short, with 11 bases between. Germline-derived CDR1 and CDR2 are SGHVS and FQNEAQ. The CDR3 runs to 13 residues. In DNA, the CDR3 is TGTGCCAGCAGCTCCAAGACGGGGTACGAGCAGTACTTC. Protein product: CASSSKTGYEQYF.

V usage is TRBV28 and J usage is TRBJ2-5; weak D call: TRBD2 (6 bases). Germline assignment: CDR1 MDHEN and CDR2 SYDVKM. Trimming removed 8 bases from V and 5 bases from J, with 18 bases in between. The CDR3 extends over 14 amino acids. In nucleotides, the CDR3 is TGTGCCAGCTACTCGTTAGCGGACGGGGAGACCCAGTACTTC. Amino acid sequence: CASYSLADGETQYF. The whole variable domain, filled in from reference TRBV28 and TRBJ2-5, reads DVKVTQSSRYLVKRTGEKVFLECVQDMDHENMFWYRQDPGLGLRLIYFSYDVKMKEKGDIPEGYSVSREKKERFSLILESASTNQTSMYLCASYSLADGETQYFGPGTRLLVL.

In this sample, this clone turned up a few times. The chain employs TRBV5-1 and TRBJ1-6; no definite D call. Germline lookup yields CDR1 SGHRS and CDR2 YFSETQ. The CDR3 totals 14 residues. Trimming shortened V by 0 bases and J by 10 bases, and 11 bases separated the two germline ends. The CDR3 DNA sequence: TGCGCCAGCAGCTTGGAAATCAATGGCTCACCCCTCCACTTT. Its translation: CASSLEINGSPLHF.

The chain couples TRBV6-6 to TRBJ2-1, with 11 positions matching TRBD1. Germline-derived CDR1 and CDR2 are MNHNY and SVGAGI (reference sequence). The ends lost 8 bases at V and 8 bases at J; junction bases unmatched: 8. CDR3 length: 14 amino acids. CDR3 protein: CASSRTGGIDEQFF. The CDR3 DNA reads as TGTGCCAGCTCCAGGACAGGGGGCATCGATGAGCAGTTCTTC.

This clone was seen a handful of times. This CDR3 reads CASSARGRGYTF. The DNA of the CDR3 is TGTGCCAGCAGTGCCAGGGGGCGAGGCTACACCTTC. This rearrangement joins TRBV6-4 to TRBJ1-2; 8 bases match TRBD1. Looked up from germline, CDR1 is MRHNA and CDR2 is SNTAGT. The CDR3 covers 12 residues. The V segment lost 4 bases and the J segment 8 bases; nucleotides outside the gene matches: 3.

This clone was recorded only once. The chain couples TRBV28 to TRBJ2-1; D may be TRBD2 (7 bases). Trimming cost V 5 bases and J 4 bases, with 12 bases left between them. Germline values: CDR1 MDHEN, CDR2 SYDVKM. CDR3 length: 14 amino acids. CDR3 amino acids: CASSVGGAYNEQFF. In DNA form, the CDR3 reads TGTGCCAGCAGTGTTGGGGGGGCGTACAATGAGCAGTTCTTC.

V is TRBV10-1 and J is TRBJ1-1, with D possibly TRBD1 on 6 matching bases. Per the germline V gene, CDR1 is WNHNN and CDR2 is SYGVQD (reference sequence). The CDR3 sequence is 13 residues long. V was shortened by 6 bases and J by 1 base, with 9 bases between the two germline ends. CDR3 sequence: CASRMDRNTEAFF. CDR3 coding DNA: TGCGCCAGCAGAATGGACAGGAACACTGAAGCTTTCTTT.

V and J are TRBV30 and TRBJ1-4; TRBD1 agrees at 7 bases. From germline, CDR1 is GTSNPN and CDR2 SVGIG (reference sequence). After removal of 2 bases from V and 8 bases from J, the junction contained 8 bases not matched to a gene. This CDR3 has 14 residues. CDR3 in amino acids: CAWSSGTVEEKLFF. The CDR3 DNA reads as TGTGCCTGGAGTTCAGGGACAGTGGAGGAAAAACTGTTTTTT.

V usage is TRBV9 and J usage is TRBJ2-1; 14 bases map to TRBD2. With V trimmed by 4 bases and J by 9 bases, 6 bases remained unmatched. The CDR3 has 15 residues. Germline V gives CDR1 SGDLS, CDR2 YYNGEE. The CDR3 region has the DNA TGTGCCAGCAGCCCGACTAGCGGGAGGGCCGGTGAGCAGTTCTTC. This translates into CASSPTSGRAGEQFF.

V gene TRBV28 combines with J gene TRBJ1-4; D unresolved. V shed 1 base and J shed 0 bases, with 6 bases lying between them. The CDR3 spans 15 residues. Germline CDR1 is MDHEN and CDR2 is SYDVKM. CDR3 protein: CASSLYTATNEKLFF. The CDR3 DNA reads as TGTGCCAGCAGTTTATATACAGCAACTAATGAAAAACTGTTTTTT.

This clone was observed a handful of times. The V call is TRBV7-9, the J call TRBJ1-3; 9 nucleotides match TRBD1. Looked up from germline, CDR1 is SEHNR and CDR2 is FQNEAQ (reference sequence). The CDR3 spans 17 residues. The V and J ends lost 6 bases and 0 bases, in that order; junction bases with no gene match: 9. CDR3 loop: CASSPGTGFSSGNTIYF. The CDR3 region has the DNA TGTGCCAGCAGTCCTGGGACAGGGTTTAGCTCTGGAAACACCATATATTTT.

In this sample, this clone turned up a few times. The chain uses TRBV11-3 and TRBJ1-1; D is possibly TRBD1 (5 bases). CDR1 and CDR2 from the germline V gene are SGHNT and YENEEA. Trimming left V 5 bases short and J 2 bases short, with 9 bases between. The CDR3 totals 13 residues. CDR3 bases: TGTGCCAGCAGCATTGGGACTAACACTGAAGCTTTCTTT. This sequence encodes CASSIGTNTEAFF.

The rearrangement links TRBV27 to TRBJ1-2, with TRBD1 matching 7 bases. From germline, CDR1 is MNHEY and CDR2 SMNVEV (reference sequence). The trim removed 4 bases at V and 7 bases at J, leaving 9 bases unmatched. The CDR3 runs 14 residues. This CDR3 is CASSSGQASGGYTF. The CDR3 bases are TGTGCCAGCAGTTCCGGACAGGCCAGTGGTGGCTACACCTTC.

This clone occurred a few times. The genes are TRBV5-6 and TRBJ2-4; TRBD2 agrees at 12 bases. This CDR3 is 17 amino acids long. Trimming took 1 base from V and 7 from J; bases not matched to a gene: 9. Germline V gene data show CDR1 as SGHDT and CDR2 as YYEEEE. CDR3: CASSLFSSGGAGNIQYF. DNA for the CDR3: TGTGCCAGCAGCTTGTTCTCTAGCGGGGGGGCCGGGAACATTCAGTACTTC.

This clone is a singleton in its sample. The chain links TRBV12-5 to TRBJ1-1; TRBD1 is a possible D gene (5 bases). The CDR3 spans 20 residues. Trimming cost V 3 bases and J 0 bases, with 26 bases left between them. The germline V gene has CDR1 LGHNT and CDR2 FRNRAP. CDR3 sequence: CASGLFLSELTGDLNTEAFF. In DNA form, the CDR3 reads TGTGCTAGTGGTTTATTTTTGAGCGAATTAACAGGAGACTTGAACACTGAAGCTTTCTTT.

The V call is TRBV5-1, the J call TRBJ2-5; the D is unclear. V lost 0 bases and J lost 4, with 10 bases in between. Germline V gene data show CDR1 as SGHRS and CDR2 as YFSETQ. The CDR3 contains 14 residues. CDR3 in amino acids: CASSLENPRETQYF. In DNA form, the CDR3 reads TGCGCCAGCAGCTTGGAAAACCCGCGAGAGACCCAGTACTTC.

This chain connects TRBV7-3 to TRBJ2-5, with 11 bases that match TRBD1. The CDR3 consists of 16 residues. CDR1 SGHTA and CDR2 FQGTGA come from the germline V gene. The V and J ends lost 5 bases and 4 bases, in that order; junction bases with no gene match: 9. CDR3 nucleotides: TGTGCCAGCAGCATAAATGGACAGGGGGCGTCAGAGACCCAGTACTTC. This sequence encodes CASSINGQGASETQYF.

CDR3 sequence reads: CASSVEGDPTNEKLFF. The CDR3 region has the DNA TGTGCCAGCAGCGTAGAAGGAGACCCAACTAATGAAAAACTGTTTTTT. The chain combines TRBV9 with TRBJ1-4; D remains unclear. V lost 0 bases and J lost 0, with 9 bases in between. Per the germline V gene, CDR1 is SGDLS and CDR2 is YYNGEE. This CDR3 contains 16 residues. Full variable domain (outside the CDR3, taken from reference TRBV9 and TRBJ1-4): DSGVTQTPKHLITATGQRVTLRCSPRSGDLSVYWYQQSLDQGLQFLIQYYNGEERAKGNILERFSAQQFPDLHSELNLSSLELGDSALYFCASSVEGDPTNEKLFFGSGTQLSVL.

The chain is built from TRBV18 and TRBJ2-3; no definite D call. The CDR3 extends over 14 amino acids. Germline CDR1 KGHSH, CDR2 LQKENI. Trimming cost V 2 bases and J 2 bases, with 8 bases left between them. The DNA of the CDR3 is TGTGCCAGCTCACCAACTAACCCCACAGATACGCAGTATTTT. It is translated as CASSPTNPTDTQYF.

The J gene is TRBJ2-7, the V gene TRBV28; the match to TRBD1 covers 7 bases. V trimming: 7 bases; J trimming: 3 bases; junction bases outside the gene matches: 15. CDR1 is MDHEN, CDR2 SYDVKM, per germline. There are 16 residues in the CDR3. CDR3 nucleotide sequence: TGTGCCAGCACCCTGGAGCGAGACAGGGTGAACTACGAGCAGTACTTC. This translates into CASTLERDRVNYEQYF.

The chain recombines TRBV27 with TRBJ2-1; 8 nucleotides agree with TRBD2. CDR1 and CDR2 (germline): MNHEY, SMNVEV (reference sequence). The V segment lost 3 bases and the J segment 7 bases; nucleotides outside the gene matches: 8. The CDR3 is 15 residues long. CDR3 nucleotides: TGTGCCAGCAGTTTCTTGAGCGGGAGTGGAAATGAGCAGTTCTTC. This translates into CASSFLSGSGNEQFF.

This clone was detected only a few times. This CDR3 reads CASSRAGVGEQYF. In DNA, the CDR3 is TGTGCCAGCAGTAGAGCAGGGGTTGGAGAGCAGTACTTC. This sequence joins TRBV28 and TRBJ2-7, with D possibly matching TRBD1 (6 bases). The CDR3 is made up of 13 amino acids. Per the germline V gene, CDR1 is MDHEN and CDR2 is SYDVKM. Trimming left V 5 bases short and J 7 bases short, with 15 bases between.

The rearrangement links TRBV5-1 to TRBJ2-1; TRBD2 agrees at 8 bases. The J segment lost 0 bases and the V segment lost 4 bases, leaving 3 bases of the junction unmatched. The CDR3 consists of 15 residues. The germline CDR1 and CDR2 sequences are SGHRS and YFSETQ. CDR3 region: CASSRAGASYNEQFF. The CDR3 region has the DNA TGCGCCAGCAGCCGAGCGGGAGCCTCCTACAATGAGCAGTTCTTC.

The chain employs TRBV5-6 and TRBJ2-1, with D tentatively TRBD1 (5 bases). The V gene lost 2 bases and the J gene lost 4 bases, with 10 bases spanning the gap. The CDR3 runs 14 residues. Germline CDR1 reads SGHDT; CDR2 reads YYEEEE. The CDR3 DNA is TGTGCCAGCAGCTTCGACAGTGGATACAATGAGCAGTTCTTC. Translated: CASSFDSGYNEQFF.

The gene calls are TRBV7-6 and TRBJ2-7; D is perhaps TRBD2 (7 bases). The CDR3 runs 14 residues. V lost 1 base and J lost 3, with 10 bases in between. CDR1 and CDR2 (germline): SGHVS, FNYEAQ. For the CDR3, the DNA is TGTGCCAGCAGCTTAGTAGGGGGGGGCTACGAGCAGTACTTC. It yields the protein CASSLVGGGYEQYF.

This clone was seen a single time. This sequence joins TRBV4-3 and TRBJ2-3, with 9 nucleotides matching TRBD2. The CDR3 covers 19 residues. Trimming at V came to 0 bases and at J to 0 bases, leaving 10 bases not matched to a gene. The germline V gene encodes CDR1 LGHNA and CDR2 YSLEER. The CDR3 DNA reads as TGCGCCAGCAGCCAAGAACCAGCGGGGGGCGCTACTAGCACAGATACGCAGTATTTT. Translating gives CASSQEPAGGATSTDTQYF.

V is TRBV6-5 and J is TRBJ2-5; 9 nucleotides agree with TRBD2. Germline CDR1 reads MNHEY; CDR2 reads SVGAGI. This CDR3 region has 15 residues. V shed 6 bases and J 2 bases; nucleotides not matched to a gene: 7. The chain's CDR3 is CASSLSGGPQETQYF. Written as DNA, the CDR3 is TGTGCCAGCAGCCTAAGCGGGGGGCCTCAAGAGACCCAGTACTTC.